The following is a T cell receptor beta chain sequence with its context. Antigen unknown. These data belong to a study of OX40 agonist ivuxolimab in advanced cancers. Study details: The patients' treatment was ivuxolimab, an agonistic anti-OX40 (CD134) antibody. Of the patients, three showed partial responses, one with hepatocellular carcinoma and two with cutaneous melanoma. Study-level results: Antigen specificity of clonally expanded peripheral T cells was not established.

Patients were excluded for autoimmune disease history or systemic immunosuppression. Assay used: immunoSEQ multiplex PCR; TCRdb lists only in-frame clones, some missing. The data hold tens of thousands of clones, with 80% to 95% observed a single time. CDR3 length: 20 amino acids. Deletions cut 4 bases from V and 0 bases from J, with 22 bases between. Germline CDR1 reads LNHDA; CDR2 reads SQIVND (reference sequence). The rearrangement joins TRBV19 to TRBJ1-6; weak D call: TRBD1 (6 bases). The material was CD4+ or CD8+ T cells sorted from blood, obtained in a trial of the OX40 agonist ivuxolimab. The source of this sequence is an adult with an advanced solid tumor such as melanoma, head and neck, liver or kidney cancer. DNA of the CDR3: TGTGCCAGTAGTACCACAGGGCCCATCATACCGAGCTCCTATAATTCACCCCTCCACTTT. This encodes CASSTTGPIIPSSYNSPLHF.